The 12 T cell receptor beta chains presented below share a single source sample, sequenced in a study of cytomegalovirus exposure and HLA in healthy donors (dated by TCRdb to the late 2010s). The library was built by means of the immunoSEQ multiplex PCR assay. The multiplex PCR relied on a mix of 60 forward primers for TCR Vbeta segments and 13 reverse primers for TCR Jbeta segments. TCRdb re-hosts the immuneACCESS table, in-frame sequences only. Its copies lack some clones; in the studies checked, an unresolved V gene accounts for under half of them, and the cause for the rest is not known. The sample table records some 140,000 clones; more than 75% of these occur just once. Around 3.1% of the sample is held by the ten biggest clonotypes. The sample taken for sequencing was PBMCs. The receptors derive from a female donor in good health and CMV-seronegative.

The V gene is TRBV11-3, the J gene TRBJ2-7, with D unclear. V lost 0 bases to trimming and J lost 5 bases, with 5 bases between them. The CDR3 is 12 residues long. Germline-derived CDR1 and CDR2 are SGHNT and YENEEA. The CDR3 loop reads CASSLDTDEQYF. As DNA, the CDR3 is TGTGCCAGCAGCTTAGACACAGACGAGCAGTACTTC. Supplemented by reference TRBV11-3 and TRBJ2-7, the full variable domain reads EAGVVQSPRYKIIEKKQPVAFWCNPISGHNTLYWYLQNLGQGPELLIRYENEEAVDDSQLPKDRFSAERLKGVDSTLKIQPAELGDSAVYLCASSLDTDEQYFGPGTRLTVT.

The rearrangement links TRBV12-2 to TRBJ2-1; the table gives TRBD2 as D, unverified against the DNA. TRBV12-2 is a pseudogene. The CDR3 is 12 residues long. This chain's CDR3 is CASRPTDCEQFF. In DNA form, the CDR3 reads TGTGCAAGTCGGCCCACCGACTGCGAGCAGTTCTTC.

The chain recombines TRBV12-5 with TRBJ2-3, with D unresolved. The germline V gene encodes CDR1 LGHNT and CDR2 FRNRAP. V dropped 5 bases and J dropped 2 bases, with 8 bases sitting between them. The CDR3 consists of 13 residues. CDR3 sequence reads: CASGARITDTQYF. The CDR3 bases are TGTGCTAGTGGTGCCAGGATCACAGATACGCAGTATTTT.

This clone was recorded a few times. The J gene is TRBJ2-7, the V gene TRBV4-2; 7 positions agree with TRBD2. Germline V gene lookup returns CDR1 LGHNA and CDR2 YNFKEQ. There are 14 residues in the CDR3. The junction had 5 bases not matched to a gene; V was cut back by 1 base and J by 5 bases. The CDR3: CASSQATSRDEQYF. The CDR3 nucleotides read TGTGCCAGCAGCCAAGCGACTAGCCGGGACGAGCAGTACTTC.

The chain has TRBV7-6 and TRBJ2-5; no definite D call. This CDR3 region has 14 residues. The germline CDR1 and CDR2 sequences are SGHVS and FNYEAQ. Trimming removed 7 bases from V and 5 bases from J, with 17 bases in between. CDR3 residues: CASTLISHGETQYF. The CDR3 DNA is TGTGCCAGCACCCTGATTTCCCACGGGGAGACCCAGTACTTC.

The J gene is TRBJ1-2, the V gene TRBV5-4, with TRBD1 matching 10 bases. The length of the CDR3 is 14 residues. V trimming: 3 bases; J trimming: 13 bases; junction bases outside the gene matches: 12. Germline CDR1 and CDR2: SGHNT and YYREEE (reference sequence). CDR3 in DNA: TGTGCCAGCAGCTCATTCGCGCGACAGGGGGCTGCCACCTTC. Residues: CASSSFARQGAATF.

The CDR3 DNA reads as TGTGCCAGTCTTTCTCCGGGGCAGCCCCAGCATTTT. It encodes CASLSPGQPQHF. This rearrangement joins TRBV19 to TRBJ1-5; no clear D. Per the germline V gene, CDR1 is LNHDA and CDR2 is SQIVND (reference sequence). Trimming shortened V by 8 bases and J by 7 bases, and 12 bases separated the two germline ends. This CDR3 comprises 12 residues.

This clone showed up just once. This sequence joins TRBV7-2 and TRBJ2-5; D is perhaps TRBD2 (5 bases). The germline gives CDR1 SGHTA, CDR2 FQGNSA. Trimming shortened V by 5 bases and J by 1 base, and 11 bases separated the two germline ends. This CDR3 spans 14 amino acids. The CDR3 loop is CASSPAESQETQYF. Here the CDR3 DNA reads TGTGCCAGCAGCCCAGCGGAAAGCCAAGAGACCCAGTACTTC.

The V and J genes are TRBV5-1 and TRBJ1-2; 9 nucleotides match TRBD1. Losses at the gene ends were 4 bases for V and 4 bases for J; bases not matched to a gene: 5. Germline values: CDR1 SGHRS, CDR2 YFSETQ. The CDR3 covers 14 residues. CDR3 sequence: CASSPGTGFYGYTF. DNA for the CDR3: TGCGCCAGCAGCCCCGGGACAGGGTTCTATGGCTACACCTTC.

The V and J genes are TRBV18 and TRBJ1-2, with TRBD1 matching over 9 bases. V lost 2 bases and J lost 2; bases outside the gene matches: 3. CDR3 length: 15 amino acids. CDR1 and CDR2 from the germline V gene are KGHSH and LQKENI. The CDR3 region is CASSPTDRGNYGYTF. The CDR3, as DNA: TGTGCCAGCTCACCAACGGACAGGGGCAACTATGGCTACACCTTC. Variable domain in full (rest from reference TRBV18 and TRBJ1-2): NAGVMQNPRHLVRRRGQEARLRCSPMKGHSHVYWYRQLPEEGLKFMVYLQKENIIDESGMPKERFSAEFPKEGPSILRIQQVVRGDSAAYFCASSPTDRGNYGYTFGSGTRLTVV.

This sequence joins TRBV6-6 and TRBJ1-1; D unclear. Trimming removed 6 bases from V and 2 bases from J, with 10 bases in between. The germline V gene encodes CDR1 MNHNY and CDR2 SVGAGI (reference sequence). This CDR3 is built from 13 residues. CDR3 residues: CASSESGNTEAFF. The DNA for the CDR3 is TGTGCCAGCAGCGAGTCAGGTAACACTGAAGCTTTCTTT.

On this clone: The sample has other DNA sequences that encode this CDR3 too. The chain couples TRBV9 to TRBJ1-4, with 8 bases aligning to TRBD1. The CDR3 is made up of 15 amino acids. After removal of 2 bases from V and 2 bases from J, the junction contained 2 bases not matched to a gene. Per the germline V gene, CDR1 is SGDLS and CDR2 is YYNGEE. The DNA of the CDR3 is TGTGCCAGCAGCGTCGGGACAGGCACTAATGAAAAACTGTTTTTT. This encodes CASSVGTGTNEKLFF.